The 10 T cell receptor beta chains in this list originate from one sample, sequenced in a study of blood T cell repertoires in COVID-19. TCRdb keeps only in-frame clones here, not all; method: immunoSEQ multiplex PCR. The table lists about 150,000 clones, 86% of them singletons. Sequenced: peripheral blood. Every receptor here comes from a man in his fifties with active or convalescent COVID-19.

The chain is built from TRBV24-1 and TRBJ2-1, with TRBD2 matching 10 bases. The CDR3 has 14 amino acids. The V segment lost 7 bases and the J segment 9 bases; nucleotides outside the gene matches: 8. Germline V gene lookup returns CDR1 KGHDR and CDR2 SFDVKD. The DNA for the CDR3 is TGTGCCACCAGAGGGACTAGCGATGGTAGTGAGCAGTTCTTC. Protein sequence: CATRGTSDGSEQFF.

This sequence joins TRBV7-6 and TRBJ2-7, with TRBD2 identical over 7 bases. CDR3 size: 15 residues. Germline CDR1 and CDR2: SGHVS and FNYEAQ. Unmatched junction bases numbered 9, after V lost 5 bases and J lost 2 bases. This CDR3 is CASSPAGTAAYEQYF. CDR3 nucleotides: TGTGCCAGCAGCCCAGCGGGGACTGCAGCCTACGAGCAGTACTTC.

The chain is built from TRBV7-2 and TRBJ2-7, with 10 bases lining up with TRBD2. This CDR3 comprises 16 residues. J was trimmed by 3 bases and V by 0 bases; bases with no gene match: 5. Germline CDR1 is SGHTA and CDR2 is FQGNSA. CDR3: CASSLASLAGVYEQYF. CDR3 bases: TGTGCCAGCAGCTTAGCGTCTCTAGCGGGAGTCTACGAGCAGTACTTC.

The chain is built from TRBV3-1 (or the pseudogene TRBV3-2) and TRBJ2-5, with D maybe TRBD1 (6 bases). The CDR3 extends over 14 amino acids. From germline, CDR1 is LGHDT and CDR2 YNNKEL (reference sequence). Trimming took off 1 base at V and 1 base at J, with 7 bases between the two ends. The CDR3 DNA reads as TGTGCCAGCAGCCAAGGAGGGGGCCAAGAGACCCAGTACTTC. Amino acids: CASSQGGGQETQYF.

V is TRBV7-3 and J is TRBJ2-3; D not resolved. CDR3 size: 13 residues. V lost 2 bases and J lost 5, with 8 bases in between. Germline CDR1 is SGHTA and CDR2 is FQGTGA. As DNA, the CDR3 is TGTGCCAGCAGCTTATCCCCCGGAGATACGCAGTATTTT. As protein: CASSLSPGDTQYF.

The V gene is TRBV6-5, the J gene TRBJ1-5; possibly TRBD1 for D (6 bases). The CDR3 totals 13 residues. The ends were cut back, 11 bases at V and 0 bases at J, with 11 bases in the middle. Germline values: CDR1 MNHEY, CDR2 SVGAGI. The CDR3 reads CAGQRDSNQPQHF. CDR3 nucleotides: TGTGCCGGACAGAGGGATAGCAATCAGCCCCAGCATTTT.

The V gene is TRBV19, the J gene TRBJ1-2; D is unclear. CDR3 size: 14 residues. Germline V lookup: CDR1 LNHDA, CDR2 SQIVND (reference sequence). The V end lost 2 bases, the J end lost 0 bases, and 7 bases lay between the germline ends. The CDR3 DNA reads as TGTGCCAGTAGTATAACACGAACTAACTATGGCTACACCTTC. It codes for CASSITRTNYGYTF.

The chain recombines TRBV27 with TRBJ1-2, with D maybe TRBD1 (6 bases). The V end lost 5 bases, the J end lost 7 bases, and 17 bases lay between the germline ends. There are 14 residues in the CDR3. Germline CDR1 reads MNHEY; CDR2 reads SMNVEV (reference sequence). Here the CDR3 DNA reads TGTGCCAGCAGTCCGGAAACCACAGGGTTTGGCTACACCTTC. Its protein is CASSPETTGFGYTF.

The chain has TRBV7-9 and TRBJ2-7, with a possible D match to TRBD2 (6 bases). This CDR3 is 15 amino acids long. Germline CDR1 SEHNR, CDR2 FQNEAQ (reference sequence). V lost 5 bases and J lost 7, with 21 bases in between. The CDR3 nucleotides read TGTGCCAGCAGCCCGCCGGAGGGAACCACGAGGGAGCAGTACTTC. Translation gives CASSPPEGTTREQYF.

The V gene is TRBV12-3 or TRBV12-4, the J gene TRBJ1-5; D remains unclear. The CDR3 totals 13 residues. Between the trimmed V and J ends, which lost 5 bases and 0 bases, there was a span of 5 bases. CDR3: CASSGSSNQPQHF. CDR3 DNA sequence: TGTGCCAGCAGTGGGAGTAGCAATCAGCCCCAGCATTTT.